This T cell receptor beta chain was identified in a study of early T cells in non-severe SARS-CoV-2 infection. Study-level information: Investigators sequenced bulk RNA drawn from unsorted whole blood, and chains remained unpaired.

TCRdb fed the 5' RACE reads into MiXCR, producing one record per CDR3 protein. Here the sample spans 55,000 or so distinct CDR3 sequences, about 5.9% being singletons. At least ten counts were recorded for this clonotype. Its antigen is currently unknown. Study observations and caveats: Clonotype matching in VDJdb favored anti-spike CD8 responses and did not capture private and CD4 specificities.

This CDR3 is 18 amino acids long. The germline V gene encodes CDR1 LGHNA and CDR2 YSLEER. V lost 0 bases and J lost 2, with 17 bases in between. The chain joins TRBV4-3 to TRBJ1-5, with D perhaps matching TRBD1 (6 bases). The material sequenced was whole blood. The sequence was obtained from an adult who was a healthcare worker with PCR-confirmed SARS-CoV-2 infection or an uninfected control (not recorded which). CDR3 nucleotide sequence: TGCGCCAGCAGCCAAGACCTGCAGGGACATCGGGGCAATCAGCCCCAGCATTTT. It encodes CASSQDLQGHRGNQPQHF.